A selection of T cell receptor beta chains follows, all from one sample in a study of blood T cell repertoires in COVID-19. Repertoires were generated with immunoSEQ multiplex PCR, while TCRdb's copy carries only in-frame clones and drops some. The data contain around 320,000 clones, around 85% of them singletons. Sequenced sample: peripheral blood. These TCRs come from a human donor in a cohort sampled during active COVID-19. CDR3s include the opening cysteine and the closing phenylalanine or tryptophan. A D gene is named only where the DNA matches it firmly. Some rows have no size entry. The others give once, few or many, or a class for an expanded clone.

v_call: TRBV27
j_call: TRBJ2-2
clone_size: few
d_call: .
cdr3_length: 15
cdr3_nt: TGTGCCAGCAGTTTATCGGGGAGGAACACCGGGGAGCTGTTTTTT
cdr3_aa: CASSLSGRNTGELFF

v_call: TRBV5-1
j_call: TRBJ2-1
clone_size: .
d_call: .
cdr3_length: 13
cdr3_nt: TGCGCCAGCATTCGGTTGCCTGACAATGAGCAGTTCTTC
cdr3_aa: CASIRLPDNEQFF

v_call: TRBV29-1
j_call: TRBJ2-1
clone_size: .
d_call: TRBD1
cdr3_length: 16
cdr3_nt: TGCAGCGTTACCGCTAGACAGGGGGCGAAGAGGGGTGAGCAGTTCTTC
cdr3_aa: CSVTARQGAKRGEQFF

v_call: TRBV7-3
j_call: TRBJ2-3
clone_size: .
d_call: .
cdr3_length: 16
cdr3_nt: TGTGCCAGCAGCTTAAACGTTGGAGTCGGCACAGATACGCAGTATTTT
cdr3_aa: CASSLNVGVGTDTQYF

v_call: TRBV2
j_call: TRBJ2-1
clone_size: .
d_call: TRBD2
cdr3_length: 14
cdr3_nt: TGTGCCAGCAACCGACTAGCGGGGGACAATGAGCAGTTCTTC
cdr3_aa: CASNRLAGDNEQFF

v_call: TRBV10-3
j_call: TRBJ1-2
clone_size: .
d_call: TRBD1
cdr3_length: 14
cdr3_nt: TGTGCCACCTCCCAATACGGACAGGTCAGGGGCTACACCTTC
cdr3_aa: CATSQYGQVRGYTF

v_call: TRBV11-2
j_call: TRBJ1-2
clone_size: .
d_call: .
cdr3_length: 10
cdr3_nt: TGTGCCGGCCTGACTTTTGGCTACACCTTC
cdr3_aa: CAGLTFGYTF

v_call: TRBV3-1/TRBV3-2
j_call: TRBJ2-1
clone_size: .
d_call: .
cdr3_length: 14
cdr3_nt: TGTGCCAGCAGCCACGGATCATGGGGCGATGAGCAGTTCTTC
cdr3_aa: CASSHGSWGDEQFF

v_call: TRBV9
j_call: TRBJ1-1
clone_size: .
d_call: .
cdr3_length: 12
cdr3_nt: TGTGCCAGCAGCGTAGCGGACACTGAAGCTTTCTTT
cdr3_aa: CASSVADTEAFF

v_call: TRBV9
j_call: TRBJ2-3
clone_size: .
d_call: TRBD2
cdr3_length: 15
cdr3_nt: TGTGCCAGCAGCGATACCGGGACTAGCGGGGGGACGCAGTATTTT
cdr3_aa: CASSDTGTSGGTQYF

v_call: TRBV19
j_call: TRBJ1-1
clone_size: .
d_call: .
cdr3_length: 12
cdr3_nt: TGTGCCAGTAGATCCGGAGGCACTGAAGCTTTCTTT
cdr3_aa: CASRSGGTEAFF

v_call: TRBV5-1
j_call: TRBJ1-2
clone_size: .
d_call: TRBD1
cdr3_length: 14
cdr3_nt: TGCGCCAGCAGCTTAACAGGGGCAAACTATGGCTACACCTTC
cdr3_aa: CASSLTGANYGYTF

v_call: TRBV4-1
j_call: TRBJ1-4
clone_size: .
d_call: TRBD1
cdr3_length: 16
cdr3_nt: TGCGCCAGCAGCCAAGATGGTACAGGGGCTGATGAAAAACTGTTTTTT
cdr3_aa: CASSQDGTGADEKLFF

v_call: TRBV15
j_call: TRBJ2-7
clone_size: .
d_call: TRBD1
cdr3_length: 14
cdr3_nt: TGTGCCACCGCCCCAACAGGGGGGTACTACGAGCAGTACTTC
cdr3_aa: CATAPTGGYYEQYF

v_call: TRBV5-4
j_call: TRBJ2-3
clone_size: .
d_call: .
cdr3_length: 13
cdr3_nt: TGTGCCAGCAGCTTGGTAGGGGCAGATACGCAGTATTTT
cdr3_aa: CASSLVGADTQYF

v_call: TRBV29-1
j_call: TRBJ2-7
clone_size: .
d_call: .
cdr3_length: 14
cdr3_nt: TGCAGCGCGTTAGACCCAGGGATTTCCTACGAGCAGTACTTC
cdr3_aa: CSALDPGISYEQYF

v_call: TRBV9
j_call: TRBJ2-2
clone_size: .
d_call: .
cdr3_length: 14
cdr3_nt: TGTGCCAGCAGCGTAGAGCCCCTCTACGGGGAGCTGTTTTTT
cdr3_aa: CASSVEPLYGELFF

v_call: TRBV11-3
j_call: TRBJ2-1
clone_size: .
d_call: .
cdr3_length: 14
cdr3_nt: TGTGCCAGCAGCTTCGGCGCTCGGGGGAATGAGCAGTTCTTC
cdr3_aa: CASSFGARGNEQFF

v_call: TRBV29-1
j_call: TRBJ2-2
clone_size: .
d_call: .
cdr3_length: 16
cdr3_nt: TGCAGCGTTGAAGATATAGGGGCCGCGAACACCGGGGAGCTGTTTTTT
cdr3_aa: CSVEDIGAANTGELFF

v_call: TRBV7-9
j_call: TRBJ2-1
clone_size: .
d_call: TRBD1
cdr3_length: 16
cdr3_nt: TGTGCCAGCAGCCCTCGACAGGGAAGCTCCTACAATGAGCAGTTCTTC
cdr3_aa: CASSPRQGSSYNEQFF

v_call: TRBV7-9
j_call: TRBJ1-1
clone_size: .
d_call: .
cdr3_length: 15
cdr3_nt: TGTGCCAGCAGCTACACCGAACGAGGGAACACTGAAGCTTTCTTT
cdr3_aa: CASSYTERGNTEAFF

v_call: TRBV30
j_call: TRBJ2-1
clone_size: .
d_call: .
cdr3_length: 12
cdr3_nt: TGTGCCTGGAGTTCAAGCGGGTTGAGGGAGTTCTTC
cdr3_aa: CAWSSSGLREFF

v_call: TRBV19
j_call: TRBJ1-3
clone_size: .
d_call: TRBD1
cdr3_length: 16
cdr3_nt: TGTGCCAGTGGAGAGAAGGGACAGCCCTCTGGAAACACCATATATTTT
cdr3_aa: CASGEKGQPSGNTIYF

v_call: TRBV6-7
j_call: TRBJ1-2
clone_size: .
d_call: .
cdr3_length: 14
cdr3_nt: TGTGCCAGCAGGCCAGGAGCGGGCTCCTATGGCTACACCTTC
cdr3_aa: CASRPGAGSYGYTF

v_call: TRBV7-2
j_call: TRBJ2-5
clone_size: few
d_call: TRBD2
cdr3_length: 15
cdr3_nt: TGTGCCAGCAGCTTAAGACAAGCGGGGAAAGAGACCCAGTACTTC
cdr3_aa: CASSLRQAGKETQYF

v_call: TRBV7-2
j_call: TRBJ1-2
clone_size: once
d_call: .
cdr3_length: 14
cdr3_nt: TGTGCCAGCAGCTTAGCGTTCCCGAACTATGGCTACACCTTC
cdr3_aa: CASSLAFPNYGYTF

v_call: TRBV5-4
j_call: TRBJ2-1
clone_size: .
d_call: .
cdr3_length: 14
cdr3_nt: TGTGCCAGCAGCTCCCCTTTGGGCTCCAATGAGCAGTTCTTC
cdr3_aa: CASSSPLGSNEQFF

v_call: TRBV29-1
j_call: TRBJ2-6
clone_size: .
d_call: TRBD1
cdr3_length: 16
cdr3_nt: TGCAGCGTTGAGGGGACAGGTACCTCTGGGGCCAACGTCCTGACTTTC
cdr3_aa: CSVEGTGTSGANVLTF

v_call: TRBV5-1
j_call: TRBJ2-1
clone_size: .
d_call: .
cdr3_length: 15
cdr3_nt: TGCGCCAGCAGCGTCGTACCGGTGGGAGGCAATGAGCAGTTCTTC
cdr3_aa: CASSVVPVGGNEQFF

v_call: TRBV3-1/TRBV3-2
j_call: TRBJ1-1
clone_size: .
d_call: TRBD1
cdr3_length: 16
cdr3_nt: TGTGCCAGCTCCGACAGGGGTAAAGTATTGAACACTGAAGCTTTCTTT
cdr3_aa: CASSDRGKVLNTEAFF

v_call: TRBV7-2
j_call: TRBJ2-7
clone_size: .
d_call: TRBD1
cdr3_length: 17
cdr3_nt: TGTGCCAGCAGCAAACTCGCGACCGGGACAGGGCTCTACGAGCAGTACTTC
cdr3_aa: CASSKLATGTGLYEQYF

v_call: TRBV6-6
j_call: TRBJ2-1
clone_size: .
d_call: TRBD2
cdr3_length: 14
cdr3_nt: TGTGCCAGCAGCCTCCGGGGGGGAAGCAATGAGCAGTTCTTC
cdr3_aa: CASSLRGGSNEQFF

v_call: TRBV10-3
j_call: TRBJ2-7
clone_size: .
d_call: .
cdr3_length: 13
cdr3_nt: TGTGCCATCAGTGACGCCCCGGCGGGGGAGCAGTACTTC
cdr3_aa: CAISDAPAGEQYF

v_call: TRBV30
j_call: TRBJ1-1
clone_size: .
d_call: .
cdr3_length: 15
cdr3_nt: TGTGCCTGGAGTGTATTAGGGGGGGGCTACACTGAAGCTTTCTTT
cdr3_aa: CAWSVLGGGYTEAFF

v_call: TRBV25-1
j_call: TRBJ2-7
clone_size: few
d_call: .
cdr3_length: 15
cdr3_nt: TGTGCCAGCAGTGAGGACAGAGAAAGCGTGTACGAGCAGTACTTC
cdr3_aa: CASSEDRESVYEQYF

v_call: TRBV18
j_call: TRBJ1-3
clone_size: .
d_call: TRBD1
cdr3_length: 14
cdr3_nt: TGTGCCAGCTCACCCGACAGGGGGCTGAACACCATATATTTT
cdr3_aa: CASSPDRGLNTIYF

v_call: TRBV18
j_call: TRBJ2-2
clone_size: once
d_call: TRBD1
cdr3_length: 16
cdr3_nt: TGTGCCAGCTCACCACCGGGACAGGGGATCACCGGGGAGCTGTTTTTT
cdr3_aa: CASSPPGQGITGELFF

v_call: TRBV5-8
j_call: TRBJ1-5
clone_size: .
d_call: .
cdr3_length: 17
cdr3_nt: TGTGCCAGCAGCTTGGTGGGTGGGGGGATGGACAATCAGCCCCAGCATTTT
cdr3_aa: CASSLVGGGMDNQPQHF

v_call: TRBV3-1/TRBV3-2
j_call: TRBJ2-6
clone_size: .
d_call: TRBD1
cdr3_length: 18
cdr3_nt: TGTGCCAGCAGCCAAGATGTAACAGGGGGCGATGGGGCCAACGTCCTGACTTTC
cdr3_aa: CASSQDVTGGDGANVLTF

v_call: TRBV6-1
j_call: TRBJ1-4
clone_size: .
d_call: .
cdr3_length: 16
cdr3_nt: TGTGCCAGCAGTGCCTGGGGGGGGAGCCAGAATGAAAAACTGTTTTTT
cdr3_aa: CASSAWGGSQNEKLFF

v_call: TRBV27
j_call: TRBJ2-7
clone_size: .
d_call: TRBD1
cdr3_length: 14
cdr3_nt: TGTGCCAGCAGTCCCATAGACAGGGACTACGAGCAGTACTTC
cdr3_aa: CASSPIDRDYEQYF

v_call: TRBV2
j_call: TRBJ2-1
clone_size: .
d_call: .
cdr3_length: 14
cdr3_nt: TGTGCCAGCAGTGACCGGGGATCAAGGGTAGGGCAGTTCTTC
cdr3_aa: CASSDRGSRVGQFF